These T cell receptor beta chains were read from a single sample in a study of blood T cells in healthy people across ages. TCRdb fed the 5' RACE reads into MiXCR, producing one record per CDR3 protein. The profile shows roughly 1,500,000 distinct CDR3 sequences, roughly 32% of them singletons. The specimen was blood. The receptors shown here come from a young woman in good health. CDR3s include the opening cysteine and the closing phenylalanine or tryptophan. D genes are given only for firm matches. The size of a clone is reported for some rows only, either as once, few or many, or as a class for expanded clones.

V: TRBV28; size: -; length: 16; D: TRBD2; J: TRBJ2-1; DNA: TGTGCCAGTAGTCCATACGGACTAGCGGGAGAGGATGAGCAGTTCTTC; CDR3: CASSPYGLAGEDEQFF
V: TRBV13; size: -; length: 17; D: -; J: TRBJ2-1; DNA: TGTGCCAGCAGCTCATCACTGCCGAATAAGGCCTACAATGAGCAGTTCTTC; CDR3: CASSSSLPNKAYNEQFF
V: TRBV20-1; size: -; length: 12; D: -; J: TRBJ2-5; DNA: TGCAGTGCTAACAGGGGGGGTTCGACCCAGTACTTC; CDR3: CSANRGGSTQYF
V: TRBV9; size: -; length: 16; D: TRBD2; J: TRBJ2-3; DNA: TGTGCCAGCAGCGCACTAGCGGGAGGTAGTGCAGATACGCAGTATTTT; CDR3: CASSALAGGSADTQYF
V: TRBV7-2; size: -; length: 14; D: -; J: TRBJ1-6; DNA: TGTGCCAGCAGCTTAGGGGCAGAGAATTCACCCCTCCACTTT; CDR3: CASSLGAENSPLHF
V: TRBV9; size: -; length: 16; D: TRBD2; J: TRBJ2-7; DNA: TGTGCCAGCAGCCCGACTGGGACTAGCGGCGCCTCAGGGCAGTACTTC; CDR3: CASSPTGTSGASGQYF
V: TRBV2; size: -; length: 15; D: TRBD1; J: TRBJ1-2; DNA: TGTGCCAGCAGCGAACAGGGGGCTCTCGTCTATGGCTACATCTTC; CDR3: CASSEQGALVYGYIF
V: TRBV7-6; size: -; length: 15; D: -; J: TRBJ2-7; DNA: TGTGCCAGCAGCCCTCTAGCGATGGGGTCCTACGAGCAGTACTTC; CDR3: CASSPLAMGSYEQYF
V: TRBV12-3/TRBV12-4; size: -; length: 15; D: -; J: TRBJ2-5; DNA: TGTGCCAGCAGTGAACACAGGGGGGGGGCGGGGACCCAGTACTTC; CDR3: CASSEHRGGAGTQYF
V: TRBV28; size: few; length: 13; D: -; J: TRBJ2-5; DNA: TGTGCCAGCAGTTTAGGTCTAGGAGCGACCCAGTACTTC; CDR3: CASSLGLGATQYF
V: TRBV7-8; size: once; length: 13; D: TRBD2; J: TRBJ2-7; DNA: TGTGCCAGCAGCTATAATAGCGGGTACGAGCAGTACTTC; CDR3: CASSYNSGYEQYF
V: TRBV7-9; size: -; length: 14; D: -; J: TRBJ1-2; DNA: TGTGCCAGCAGCTTAGACGGAGCTAACTATGGCCACACCTTC; CDR3: CASSLDGANYGHTF
V: TRBV6-2/TRBV6-3; size: -; length: 15; D: -; J: TRBJ2-1; DNA: TGTGCCAGCAGTGTAAGTTCCAGCTCCTACAATGAGCAGTTCTTC; CDR3: CASSVSSSSYNEQFF
V: TRBV20-1; size: -; length: 11; D: -; J: TRBJ2-4; DNA: TGCAGTGCTAGTATGGAGTACATTCAGTACTTC; CDR3: CSASMEYIQYF
V: TRBV28; size: -; length: 14; D: TRBD2; J: TRBJ2-1; DNA: TGTGCCAGCAGAACTAGCGGGAGGAGCAATGAGCAGTTCTTC; CDR3: CASRTSGRSNEQFF
V: TRBV11-2; size: -; length: 13; D: -; J: TRBJ2-5; DNA: TGTGCCAGCAGCTTGGACACTTCGGGGACCCAGTACTTC; CDR3: CASSLDTSGTQYF
V: TRBV2; size: -; length: 13; D: -; J: TRBJ1-1; DNA: TGTGCCAGCAGTACAGGGCAGAACACTGAAGCTTTCTTT; CDR3: CASSTGQNTEAFF
V: TRBV28; size: -; length: 16; D: TRBD1; J: TRBJ2-3; DNA: TGTGCCAGCAGTAAGGCGGCGGACAGGGGGCGAGATACGCAGTATTTT; CDR3: CASSKAADRGRDTQYF
V: TRBV6-5; size: few; length: 14; D: -; J: TRBJ2-7; DNA: TGTGCCAGCAGTTACGTTTCCCCCGGGTCCGAGCAGTACTTC; CDR3: CASSYVSPGSEQYF
V: TRBV15; size: many; length: 14; D: -; J: TRBJ1-2; DNA: TGTGCCACCAGCAGAGACAGGGTGCGTAGTGGCTACACCTTC; CDR3: CATSRDRVRSGYTF
V: TRBV5-1; size: few; length: 14; D: TRBD1; J: TRBJ1-2; DNA: TGCGCCAGCAGGCCCGGACAGGGATTCGGTGGCTACACCTTC; CDR3: CASRPGQGFGGYTF
V: TRBV9; size: -; length: 12; D: -; J: TRBJ2-3; DNA: TGTGCCAGCAGCGCCCACACAGATACGCAGTATTTT; CDR3: CASSAHTDTQYF
V: TRBV20-1; size: few; length: 13; D: -; J: TRBJ2-5; DNA: TGCAGTGCTAGCCCCCTAAAGGGAGAGACCCAGTACTTC; CDR3: CSASPLKGETQYF
V: TRBV7-9; size: few; length: 15; D: -; J: TRBJ2-3; DNA: TGTGCCAGCGGGCCGGGACTGACTCGCACAGATACGCAGTATTTT; CDR3: CASGPGLTRTDTQYF
V: TRBV5-1; size: -; length: 15; D: -; J: TRBJ2-7; DNA: TGCGCCAGCAGCTCAATCCGGGTCGCCCCCGACGAGCAGTACTTC; CDR3: CASSSIRVAPDEQYF
V: TRBV29-1; size: -; length: 15; D: TRBD1; J: TRBJ1-2; DNA: TGCAGCGTTGAACCGGGGGGGCAGGGGGCAGAGGGCTACACCTTC; CDR3: CSVEPGGQGAEGYTF